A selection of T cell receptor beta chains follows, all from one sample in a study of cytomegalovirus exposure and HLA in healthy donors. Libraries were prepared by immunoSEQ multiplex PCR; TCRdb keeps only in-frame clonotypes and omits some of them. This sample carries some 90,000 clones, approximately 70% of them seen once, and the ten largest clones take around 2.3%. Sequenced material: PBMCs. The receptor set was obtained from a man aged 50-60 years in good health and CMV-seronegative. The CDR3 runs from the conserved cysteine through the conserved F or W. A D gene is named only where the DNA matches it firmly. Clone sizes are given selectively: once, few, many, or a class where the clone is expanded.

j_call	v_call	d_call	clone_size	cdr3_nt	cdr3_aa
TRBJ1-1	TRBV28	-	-	TGTGCCAGCAAAAGCGGGAGGGTGAACACTGAAGCTTTCTTT	CASKSGRVNTEAFF
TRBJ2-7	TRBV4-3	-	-	TGCGCCAGCAGCCAAGGGCGGAATGGCGGGCCCGGCTACGAGCAGTACTTC	CASSQGRNGGPGYEQYF
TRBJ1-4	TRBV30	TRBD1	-	TGTGCCTGGAGTGTACGGGGGGACAGGGGAAGCGAAAAACTGTTTTTT	CAWSVRGDRGSEKLFF
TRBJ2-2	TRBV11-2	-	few	TGTGCCAGTACAGGGAGAATACCCACCGGGGAGCTGTTTTTT	CASTGRIPTGELFF
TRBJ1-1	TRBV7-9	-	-	TGTGCCAGCAGCTTAGGACCGGGGGGGGACACTGAAGCTTTCTTT	CASSLGPGGDTEAFF
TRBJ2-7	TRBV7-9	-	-	TGTGCCAGCAGCTTAGTCTTAGGGACGGGAGACTTCTACGAGCAGTACTTC	CASSLVLGTGDFYEQYF
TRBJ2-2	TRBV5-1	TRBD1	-	TGCGCCAGCAGCTTGGGTCAGGGGGCCGGGGAGCTGTTTTTT	CASSLGQGAGELFF
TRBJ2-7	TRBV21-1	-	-	TGTGCCAGCAGCCAGGACAGGGCATCCTACGAGCAGTACTTC	CASSQDRASYEQYF
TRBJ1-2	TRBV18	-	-	TGTGCCAGCTCACCCGAAGACAGTTCGCGAGGCTACACCTTC	CASSPEDSSRGYTF
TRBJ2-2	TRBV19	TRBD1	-	TGTGCCAGTATTTCGACAGGGACCGGGGAGCTGTTTTTT	CASISTGTGELFF
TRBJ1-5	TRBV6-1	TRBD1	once	TGTGCCAGCATCCTCGGGACAGCAGATCAGCCCCAGCATTTT	CASILGTADQPQHF
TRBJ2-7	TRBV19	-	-	TGTGCCAGTAGTCTCGGGGGCTCCTACGAGCAGTACTTC	CASSLGGSYEQYF
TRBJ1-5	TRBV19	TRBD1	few	TGTGCCAGTAGTACAACAGGGGCCATCGGCAATCAGCCCCAGCATTTT	CASSTTGAIGNQPQHF
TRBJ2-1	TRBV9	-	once	TGTGCCAGCAGCGTAGCCCACTTAGGTCCCGGGAATGAGCAGTTCTTC	CASSVAHLGPGNEQFF
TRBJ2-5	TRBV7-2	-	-	TGTGCCAGCAGCTTAGACTCGCTGAGGACCCAGTACTTC	CASSLDSLRTQYF
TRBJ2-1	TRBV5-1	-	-	TGCGCCAGCAGCCCGGAAGGGGGGGAGATCTACAATGAGCAGTTCTTC	CASSPEGGEIYNEQFF
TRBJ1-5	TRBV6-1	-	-	TGTGCCAGCAGGACGGGGGGACAGCCCCAGCATTTT	CASRTGGQPQHF
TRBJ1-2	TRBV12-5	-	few	TGTGCTAGTGGGAGGACAGCTAACTATGGCTACACCTTC	CASGRTANYGYTF
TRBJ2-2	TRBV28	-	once	TGTGCCAGCAGTTTAATATATTCCGGGGAGCTGTTTTTT	CASSLIYSGELFF
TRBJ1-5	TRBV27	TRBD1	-	TGTGCCAGCAGACCGGGACAGAACAATCAGCCCCAGCATTTT	CASRPGQNNQPQHF
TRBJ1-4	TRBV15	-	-	TGTGCCACCAGCGGCGGGATTGGTCTTACTAATGAAAAACTGTTTTTT	CATSGGIGLTNEKLFF
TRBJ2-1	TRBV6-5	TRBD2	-	TGTGCCAGCAGTTACTTCCTAGCGGGGGCCCACAATGAGCAGTTCTTC	CASSYFLAGAHNEQFF
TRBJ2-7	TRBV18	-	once	TGTGCCAGCTCACGACCGGGACCAGGGGAGAACGAGCAGTACTTC	CASSRPGPGENEQYF
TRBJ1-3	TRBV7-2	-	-	TGTGCCAGCAGCAACAGGGTGTATGGAAACACCATATATTTT	CASSNRVYGNTIYF
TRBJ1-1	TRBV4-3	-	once	TGCGCCAGCAGCCTACAGGGAAACACTGAAGCTTTCTTT	CASSLQGNTEAFF
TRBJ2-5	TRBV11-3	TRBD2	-	TGTGCCAGCAGCCTCCGGACTAGCGGGAGCATAGAGACCCAGTACTTC	CASSLRTSGSIETQYF
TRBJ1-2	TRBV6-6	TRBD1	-	TGTGCCAGCAGTTACTCGAACAGGGGCAACTATGGCTACACCTTC	CASSYSNRGNYGYTF
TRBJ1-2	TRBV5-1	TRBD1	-	TGCGCCAGCAGCCCGGGACAGCAGGGCTATGGCTACACCTTC	CASSPGQQGYGYTF
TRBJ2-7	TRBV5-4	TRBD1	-	TGTGCCAGCAGCGCCGGAGGGACAGGGTCCTACGAGCAGTACTTC	CASSAGGTGSYEQYF
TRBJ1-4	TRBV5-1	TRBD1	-	TGCGCCAGCAGCCGGACAGGGACAACTAATGAAAAACTGTTTTTT	CASSRTGTTNEKLFF
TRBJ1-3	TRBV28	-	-	TGTGCCAGCAGGGACTACCCATCTGGAAACACCATATATTTT	CASRDYPSGNTIYF
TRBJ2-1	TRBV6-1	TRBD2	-	TGTGCCAGCAGAGGGCGGGGGAGTTTCAATGAGCAGTTCTTC	CASRGRGSFNEQFF
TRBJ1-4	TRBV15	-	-	TGTGCCACCAGCAGAGATATGAGGGAAAAACTGTTTTTT	CATSRDMREKLFF
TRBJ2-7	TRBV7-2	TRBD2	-	TGTGCCAGCACCGTAGGGGCTAGCGGGAGTTTATACGAGCAGTACTTC	CASTVGASGSLYEQYF
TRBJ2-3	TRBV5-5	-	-	TGTGCCAGCAGCTTGTCAGGGACAGATACGCAGTATTTT	CASSLSGTDTQYF
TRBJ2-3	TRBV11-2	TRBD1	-	TGTGCCAGCAGAACGAGGACAGGGGTGAAATCAGATACGCAGTATTTT	CASRTRTGVKSDTQYF
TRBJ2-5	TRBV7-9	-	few	TGTGCCAGCAGCTTAGCGCGCGGGGCGCAAGAGACCCAGTACTTC	CASSLARGAQETQYF
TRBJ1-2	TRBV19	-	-	TGTGCCAGTAGTATCGTCGGGTTCGCAGGGGCAAATGGCTACACCTTC	CASSIVGFAGANGYTF
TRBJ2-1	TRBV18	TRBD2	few	TGTGCCAGCTCACCTGGGACGGGGGGCAATGAGCAGTTCTTC	CASSPGTGGNEQFF
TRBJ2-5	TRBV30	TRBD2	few	TGTGCCTCCCGGAGGGGCGGTAGCGGGCTCCAAGAGACCCAGTACTTC	CASRRGGSGLQETQYF
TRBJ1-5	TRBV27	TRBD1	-	TGTGCCAGCAGTTTAAGGGGGCTCCCCGGACAGCCCCAGCATTTT	CASSLRGLPGQPQHF
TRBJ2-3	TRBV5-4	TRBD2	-	TGTGCCAGCAGCTTTAGCGGGGGGGGACACGATACGCAGTATTTT	CASSFSGGGHDTQYF
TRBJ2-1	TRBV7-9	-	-	TGTGCCAGCAGACGAGTAAGCGGGGAGCAGTTCTTC	CASRRVSGEQFF
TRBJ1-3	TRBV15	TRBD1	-	TGTGCCACTACCCGGGACAGGAGCTCTGGAAACACCATATATTTT	CATTRDRSSGNTIYF
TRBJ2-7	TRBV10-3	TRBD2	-	TGTGCCATCAGTGGGACTAGCGGGAGCCCCCACGAGCAGTACTTC	CAISGTSGSPHEQYF
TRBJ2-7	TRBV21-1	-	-	TGTGCCAGCAGCAAAGAGTCGCCGCAGGACTACGAGCAGTACTTC	CASSKESPQDYEQYF
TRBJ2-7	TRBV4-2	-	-	TGTGCCAGCAGCCAAGAAGTAGGAGGGGGCGGTTACGAGCAGTACTTC	CASSQEVGGGGYEQYF
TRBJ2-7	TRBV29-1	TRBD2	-	TGCAGCGTCAAACGAGCGGGAACAGCCTACGAGCAGTACTTC	CSVKRAGTAYEQYF
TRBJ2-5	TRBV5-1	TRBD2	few	TGCGCCAGCAGCCTCTTAGGTAGCGGGAGTAGAGAGACCCAGTACTTC	CASSLLGSGSRETQYF
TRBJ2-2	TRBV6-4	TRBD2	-	TGTGCCAGCACAGCGGGGAGGAACACCGGGGAGCTGTTTTTT	CASTAGRNTGELFF